The source of this T cell receptor (beta chain) is a study of cytomegalovirus exposure and HLA in healthy donors. General study findings and limits: The tendency of first-cohort TCR clusters to co-occur in the 100 to 150 validation repertoires was identified by a subsequent analysis.

The assay was immunoSEQ multiplex PCR, and TCRdb's table has in-frame clones only and misses some. The sample yields 200,000 to 300,000 clones, about 86% seen once. This CDR3 has 15 residues. The germline gives CDR1 SEHNR, CDR2 FQNEAQ (reference sequence). The J segment lost 2 bases and the V segment lost 5 bases, leaving 8 bases of the junction unmatched. Regarding this clone: Its antigen remains unknown.

The TCR sequence derives from a man younger than 35 in good health and CMV-seronegative. The V and J genes are TRBV7-9 and TRBJ2-7; 8 nucleotides agree with TRBD1. The specimen sequenced was PBMCs. This chain's CDR3 is CASSPGQGSTYEQYF. The CDR3 DNA sequence: TGTGCCAGCAGCCCCGGACAGGGATCGACCTACGAGCAGTACTTC.